A single sample gave rise to the 15 T cell receptor beta chains below, sequenced in a study of T cells in Graves' hyperthyroidism and ophthalmopathy. Amplification of TCR beta CDR3 regions was performed using RNA transcripts as template. HTBI primers were used for first-round RT-PCR of the TCR CDR3. TCRdb fed the multiplex PCR reads into MiXCR, producing one record per CDR3 protein. The table shows hundreds of thousands of distinct CDR3 sequences, with just under 20% occurring only once. Sequencing was done on a sample of blood. All receptors derive from a man aged 35-49 years with Graves' ophthalmopathy.

The table lists this clonotype with a few counts. V and J are TRBV19 and TRBJ1-1; D is uncertain. Trimming cost V 0 bases and J 1 base, with 9 bases left between them. The CDR3 covers 15 residues. Germline CDR1 and CDR2: LNHDA and SQIVND (reference sequence). The CDR3 coding sequence is TGTGCCAGTAGTATAGATGGTTCTACGAACACTGAAGCTTTCTTT. Translating it yields CASSIDGSTNTEAFF. Full variable domain (remainder filled in from reference TRBV19 and TRBJ1-1): DGGITQSPKYLFRKEGQNVTLSCEQNLNHDAMYWYRQDPGQGLRLIYYSQIVNDFQKGDIAEGYSVSREKKESFPLTVTSAQKNPTAFYLCASSIDGSTNTEAFFGQGTRLTVV.

This clonotype was found many times. The V gene is TRBV20-1, the J gene TRBJ2-4; a possible D gene is TRBD2 (6 bases). The germline V gene has CDR1 DFQATT and CDR2 SNEGSKA (reference sequence). Trimming took off 0 bases at V and 8 bases at J, with 17 bases between the two ends. The CDR3 length is 15 residues. This CDR3 reads CSARDGGNSMDIQYF. CDR3 coding DNA: TGCAGTGCTAGAGATGGGGGGAATAGTATGGACATTCAGTACTTC.

V and J are TRBV20-1 and TRBJ2-1; a weak D match, TRBD1 (6 bases). The length of the CDR3 is 15 residues. The V gene's germline CDR1 is DFQATT and CDR2 SNEGSKA (reference sequence). Trimming took off 3 bases at V and 4 bases at J, with 16 bases between the two ends. The CDR3 DNA reads as TGCAGTGCTAGGACGGTTACAGGGTGGTACAATGAGCAGTTCTTC. Protein product: CSARTVTGWYNEQFF.

This rearrangement joins TRBV20-1 to TRBJ2-3; 14 bases are shared with TRBD2. V lost 0 bases and J lost 1; bases outside the gene matches: 6. The CDR3 totals 18 residues. Germline V gene data show CDR1 as DFQATT and CDR2 as SNEGSKA (reference sequence). DNA of the CDR3: TGCAGTGCTAGAGACCGTGGGGGACTAGCGGGAGGCACAGATACGCAGTATTTT. Amino acids: CSARDRGGLAGGTDTQYF.

This clonotype was observed many times. CDR3 residues: CASSLVPEVNYGYTF. CDR3 nucleotide sequence: TGTGCCAGCAGCTTAGTACCGGAAGTAAACTATGGCTACACCTTC. This chain joins TRBV7-8 and TRBJ1-2; the D is unclear. Germline CDR1 reads SGHVS; CDR2 reads FQNEAQ. This CDR3 spans 15 amino acids. The V and J ends lost 1 base and 2 bases respectively, with 11 bases between them.

This clonotype has only a few counts. CDR3 sequence (DNA): TGTGCCAGCAGCCTCGGGACGGGTGGGAACTACGAGCAGTACTTC. Its protein product is CASSLGTGGNYEQYF. This rearrangement joins TRBV4-2 to TRBJ2-7; D might be TRBD1 or TRBD2, each matching 5 bases. The CDR3 totals 15 residues. V lost 4 bases and J lost 3, with 16 bases in between. CDR1 and CDR2 (germline): LGHNA, YNFKEQ.

This chain connects TRBV10-3 to TRBJ1-6, with D perhaps matching TRBD1 (5 bases). The germline V and J ends were trimmed by 7 bases and 0 bases, with 10 bases remaining between them. The CDR3 is 15 amino acids. Germline CDR1 is ENHRY and CDR2 is SYGVKD. CDR3 DNA: TGTGCCATCAAGGAGGGGAGCTCCTATAATTCACCCCTCCACTTT. Protein sequence: CAIKEGSSYNSPLHF.

Of note for this clonotype: This likely comes from a read error, as the CDR3 has no conserved phenylalanine or tryptophan at its end. V and J are TRBV30 and TRBJ2-7; the D is unclear. The germline V and J ends were trimmed by 3 bases and 3 bases, with 15 bases remaining between them. Per the germline V gene, CDR1 is GTSNPN and CDR2 is SVGIG (reference sequence). The CDR3 is 14 residues long. The CDR3, as DNA: TGTGCCTGGAGATCTGGTAACAAAGTCTACGAGCAGTACCTC. It specifies CAWRSGNKVYEQYL.

As for this clonotype: One end of the junction varies from germline; a read error may be responsible. The chain has TRBV6-2 or TRBV6-3 and TRBJ1-5; possible D gene TRBD1, 5 bases. The CDR3 sequence is 14 residues long. Germline V gene lookup returns CDR1 MNHEY and CDR2 SVGEGT. CDR3 sequence reads: CASSYGGGSQPQRF. CDR3 nucleotides: TGTGCCAGCAGTTACGGGGGGGGTAGCCAGCCCCAGCGTTTT.

The chain couples TRBV28 to TRBJ2-7, with 9 bases fitting TRBD2. The V segment lost 2 bases and the J segment 4 bases; nucleotides outside the gene matches: 6. The CDR3 is 15 residues long. Germline loops: CDR1 MDHEN, CDR2 SYDVKM. The CDR3 nucleotides read TGTGCCAGCAGTTTAGCTGCGGGAGGGTCGTACGAGCAGTACTTC. It codes for CASSLAAGGSYEQYF.

The chain is built from TRBV28 and TRBJ1-5; the D is unclear. Germline loops: CDR1 MDHEN, CDR2 SYDVKM. The CDR3 covers 14 residues. Trimming took 7 bases from V and 6 from J, leaving 16 bases between them. The CDR3 protein is CASTLRQDSQPQHF. CDR3 bases: TGTGCCAGCACCCTAAGACAAGATAGTCAGCCCCAGCATTTT. Full variable domain (rest looked up from reference TRBV28 and TRBJ1-5): DVKVTQSSRYLVKRTGEKVFLECVQDMDHENMFWYRQDPGLGLRLIYFSYDVKMKEKGDIPEGYSVSREKKERFSLILESASTNQTSMYLCASTLRQDSQPQHFGDGTRLSIL.

This clonotype was detected many times. The rearrangement uses TRBV12-3 or TRBV12-4 and TRBJ2-5; D is unresolved. V was cut by 2 bases and J by 2 bases, with 12 bases left in between. The CDR3 contains 15 residues. The CDR3 spells CASSLISFGQETQYF. In DNA, the CDR3 is TGTGCCAGCAGTTTAATTTCCTTCGGGCAAGAGACCCAGTACTTC.

V and J are TRBV6-1 and TRBJ1-6; D ambiguous. Trimming left V 1 base short and J 0 bases short, with 10 bases between. The V gene's germline CDR1 is MNHNS and CDR2 SASEGT. The CDR3 is made up of 17 amino acids. This chain's CDR3 is CASSEEAVSSYNSPLHF. The CDR3 nucleotides are TGTGCCAGCAGTGAAGAGGCAGTTAGCTCCTATAATTCACCCCTCCACTTT.

This clonotype has ten or more counts. This chain joins TRBV2 and TRBJ2-7; D is possibly TRBD2 (6 bases). Deletions cut 10 bases from V and 7 bases from J, with 17 bases between. The CDR3 consists of 12 residues. The V gene's germline CDR1 is SNHLY and CDR2 FYNNEI. CDR3 in amino acids: CATAGIRREQYF. CDR3 coding DNA: TGTGCCACCGCGGGGATTCGGAGGGAGCAGTACTTC.

This clonotype came up a few times. The chain joins TRBV29-1 to TRBJ2-7, with 7 bases fitting TRBD2. The CDR3 is 14 residues long. Germline V lookup: CDR1 SQVTM, CDR2 ANQGSEA. The ends lost 6 bases at V and 5 bases at J; junction bases unmatched: 13. CDR3 coding DNA: TGCAGCGTCTCTTCCCCCCAGGGAGGGAACGAGCAGTACTTC. Translated: CSVSSPQGGNEQYF.